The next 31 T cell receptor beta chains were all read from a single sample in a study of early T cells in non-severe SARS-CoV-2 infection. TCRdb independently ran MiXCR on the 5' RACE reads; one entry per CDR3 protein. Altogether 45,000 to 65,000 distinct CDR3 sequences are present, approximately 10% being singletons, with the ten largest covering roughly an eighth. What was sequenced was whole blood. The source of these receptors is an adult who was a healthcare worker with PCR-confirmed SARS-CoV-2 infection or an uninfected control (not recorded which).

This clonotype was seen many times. Here the CDR3 DNA reads TGTGCCAGCAGTTTCTCCCCCGTGGGACAGCTCACCGGGGAGCTGTTTTTT. Translated, it gives CASSFSPVGQLTGELFF. V and J are TRBV12-3 or TRBV12-4 and TRBJ2-2; 7 bases are shared with TRBD1. With 3 bases clipped from V and 4 bases from J, the junction kept 11 bases outside the gene matches. CDR3 size: 17 residues.

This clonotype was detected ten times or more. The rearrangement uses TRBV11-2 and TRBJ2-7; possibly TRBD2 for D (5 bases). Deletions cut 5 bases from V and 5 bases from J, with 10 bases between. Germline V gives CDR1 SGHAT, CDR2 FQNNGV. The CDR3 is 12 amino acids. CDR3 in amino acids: CASSLTRNEQYF. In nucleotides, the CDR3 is TGTGCCAGCAGCCTTACTAGGAACGAGCAGTACTTC.

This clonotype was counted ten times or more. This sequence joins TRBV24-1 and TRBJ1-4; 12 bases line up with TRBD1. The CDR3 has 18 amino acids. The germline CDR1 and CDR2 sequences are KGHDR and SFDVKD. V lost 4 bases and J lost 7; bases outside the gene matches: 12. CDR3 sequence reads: CATSDSGTGGAYSEKLFF. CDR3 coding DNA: TGTGCCACCAGTGACTCCGGGACAGGGGGCGCATACTCTGAAAAACTGTTTTTT.

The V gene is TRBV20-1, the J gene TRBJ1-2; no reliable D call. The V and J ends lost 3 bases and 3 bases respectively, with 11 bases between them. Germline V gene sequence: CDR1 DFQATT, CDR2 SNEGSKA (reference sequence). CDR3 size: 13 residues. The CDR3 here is CSASLKKDYGYTF. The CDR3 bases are TGCAGTGCTAGTTTAAAGAAAGACTATGGCTACACCTTC.

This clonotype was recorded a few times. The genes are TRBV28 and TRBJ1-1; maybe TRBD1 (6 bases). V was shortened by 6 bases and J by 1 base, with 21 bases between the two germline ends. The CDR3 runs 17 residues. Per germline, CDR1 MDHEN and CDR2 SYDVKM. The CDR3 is CASRRPGTITQNTEAFF. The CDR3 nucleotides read TGTGCCAGCAGACGACCCGGGACAATCACTCAGAACACTGAAGCTTTCTTT.

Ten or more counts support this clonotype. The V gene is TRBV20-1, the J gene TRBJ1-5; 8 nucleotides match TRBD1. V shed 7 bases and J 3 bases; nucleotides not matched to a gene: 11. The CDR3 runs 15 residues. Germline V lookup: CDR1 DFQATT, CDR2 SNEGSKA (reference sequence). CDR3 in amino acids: CSVTAPGGLNQPQHF. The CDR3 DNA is TGCAGTGTTACCGCCCCAGGGGGCCTCAATCAGCCCCAGCATTTT.

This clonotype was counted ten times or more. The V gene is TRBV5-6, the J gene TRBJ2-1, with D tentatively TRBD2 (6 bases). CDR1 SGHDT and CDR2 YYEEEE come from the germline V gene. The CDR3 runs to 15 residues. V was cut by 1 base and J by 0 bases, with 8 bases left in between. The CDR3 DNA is TGTGCCAGCAGCTTGCTGGGAGGCTCCTACAATGAGCAGTTCTTC. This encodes CASSLLGGSYNEQFF.

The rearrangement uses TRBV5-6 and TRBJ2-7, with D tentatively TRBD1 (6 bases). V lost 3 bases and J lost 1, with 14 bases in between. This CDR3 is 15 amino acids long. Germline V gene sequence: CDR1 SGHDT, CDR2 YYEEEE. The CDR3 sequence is CASSSPPTGSYEQYF. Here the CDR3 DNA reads TGTGCCAGCAGCTCACCGCCGACAGGTTCCTACGAGCAGTACTTC. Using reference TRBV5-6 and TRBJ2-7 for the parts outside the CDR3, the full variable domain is DAGVTQSPTHLIKTRGQQVTLRCSPKSGHDTVSWYQQALGQGPQFIFQYYEEEERQRGNFPDRFSGHQFPNYSSELNVNALLLGDSALYLCASSSPPTGSYEQYFGPGTRLTVT.

CDR3 loop: CASSYPDRASGANVLTF. The CDR3 DNA reads as TGCGCCAGCAGCTACCCGGACAGGGCGTCTGGGGCCAACGTCCTGACTTTC. The chain joins TRBV5-1 to TRBJ2-6; 8 bases match TRBD1. The CDR3 totals 17 residues. The V segment lost 3 bases and the J segment 1 base; nucleotides outside the gene matches: 6. The germline V gene encodes CDR1 SGHRS and CDR2 YFSETQ.

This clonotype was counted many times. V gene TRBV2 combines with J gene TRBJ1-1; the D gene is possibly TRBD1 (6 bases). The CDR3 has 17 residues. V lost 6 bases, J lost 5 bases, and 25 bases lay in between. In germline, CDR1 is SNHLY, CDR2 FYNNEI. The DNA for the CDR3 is TGTGCCAGCAGCGGAAGGTGGCAGGGGCCCCCCGAAACTGAAGCTTTCTTT. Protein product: CASSGRWQGPPETEAFF.

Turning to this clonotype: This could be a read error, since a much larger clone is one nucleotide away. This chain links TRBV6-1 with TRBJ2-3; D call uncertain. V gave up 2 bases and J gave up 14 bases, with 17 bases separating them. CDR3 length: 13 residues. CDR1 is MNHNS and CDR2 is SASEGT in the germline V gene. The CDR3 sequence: CASSEYGQERAYF. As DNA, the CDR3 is TGTGCCAGCAGTGAATATGGGCAGGAGAGAGCGTATTTT.

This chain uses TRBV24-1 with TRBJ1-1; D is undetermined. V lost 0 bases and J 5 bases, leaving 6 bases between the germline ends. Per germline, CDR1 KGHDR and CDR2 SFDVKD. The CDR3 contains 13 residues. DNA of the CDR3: TGTGCCACCAGTGATTTGTGGGGAACTGAAGCTTTCTTT. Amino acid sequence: CATSDLWGTEAFF.

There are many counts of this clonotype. The CDR3 DNA is TGTGCCACCGCTCCGTGGGGAAACAATCAGCCCCAGCATTTT. It yields the protein CATAPWGNNQPQHF. This rearrangement joins TRBV24-1 to TRBJ1-5, with unresolved D. Trimming took off 9 bases at V and 3 bases at J, with 14 bases between the two ends. CDR1 and CDR2 (germline): KGHDR, SFDVKD. The CDR3 loop spans 14 amino acids.

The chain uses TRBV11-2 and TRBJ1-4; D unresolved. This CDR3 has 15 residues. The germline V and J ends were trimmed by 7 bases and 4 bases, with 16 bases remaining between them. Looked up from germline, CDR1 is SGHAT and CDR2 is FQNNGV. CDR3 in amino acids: CASNQPGRYNEKLFF. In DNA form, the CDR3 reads TGTGCCAGCAACCAACCAGGACGGTATAATGAAAAACTGTTTTTT. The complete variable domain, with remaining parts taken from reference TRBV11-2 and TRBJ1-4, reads EAGVAQSPRYKIIEKRQSVAFWCNPISGHATLYWYQQILGQGPKLLIQFQNNGVVDDSQLPKDRFSAERLKGVDSTLKIQPAKLEDSAVYLCASNQPGRYNEKLFFGSGTQLSVL.

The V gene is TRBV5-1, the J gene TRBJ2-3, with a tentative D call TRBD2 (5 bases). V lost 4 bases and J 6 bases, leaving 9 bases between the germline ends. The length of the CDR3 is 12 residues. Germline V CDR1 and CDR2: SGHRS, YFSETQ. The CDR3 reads CASSARGDTQYF. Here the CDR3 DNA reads TGCGCCAGCAGCGCTCGCGGGGATACGCAGTATTTT.

The CDR3 bases are TGCAGTGCTAGGAAGAAAACTAGCACAGATACGCAGTATTTT. This sequence encodes CSARKKTSTDTQYF. The chain recombines TRBV20-1 with TRBJ2-3; D gene ambiguous. This CDR3 has 14 residues. V dropped 3 bases and J dropped 0 bases, with 10 bases sitting between them. Germline assignment: CDR1 DFQATT and CDR2 SNEGSKA (reference sequence).

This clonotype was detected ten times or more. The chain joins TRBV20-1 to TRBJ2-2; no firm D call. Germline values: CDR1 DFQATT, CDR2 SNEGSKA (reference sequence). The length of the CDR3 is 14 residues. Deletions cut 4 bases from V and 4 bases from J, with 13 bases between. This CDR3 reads CSATDQPGTGELFF. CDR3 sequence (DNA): TGCAGTGCTACCGACCAGCCAGGCACCGGGGAGCTGTTTTTT.

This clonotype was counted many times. CDR3 in amino acids: CATGMGPFTDTQYF. DNA of the CDR3: TGTGCCACCGGGATGGGGCCCTTCACAGATACGCAGTATTTT. The chain uses TRBV18 and TRBJ2-3; either TRBD1 or TRBD2 may supply D (5 bases each). CDR3 length: 14 amino acids. The V gene lost 10 bases and the J gene lost 2 bases, with 16 bases spanning the gap. Germline assignment: CDR1 KGHSH and CDR2 LQKENI.

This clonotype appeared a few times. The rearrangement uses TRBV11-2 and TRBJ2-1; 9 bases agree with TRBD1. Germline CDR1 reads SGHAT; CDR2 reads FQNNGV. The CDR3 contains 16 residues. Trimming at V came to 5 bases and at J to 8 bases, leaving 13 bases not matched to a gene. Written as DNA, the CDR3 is TGTGCCAGCAGCCCTTACCGGGACAGGGTAGGGGATGAGCAGTTCTTC. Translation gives CASSPYRDRVGDEQFF.

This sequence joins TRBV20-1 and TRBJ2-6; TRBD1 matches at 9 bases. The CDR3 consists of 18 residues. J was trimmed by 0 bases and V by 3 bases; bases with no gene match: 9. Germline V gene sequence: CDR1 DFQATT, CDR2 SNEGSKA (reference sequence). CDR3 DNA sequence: TGCAGTGCTAGGGGACAGGGTGTCCTTAGCTCTGGGGCCAACGTCCTGACTTTC. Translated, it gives CSARGQGVLSSGANVLTF.

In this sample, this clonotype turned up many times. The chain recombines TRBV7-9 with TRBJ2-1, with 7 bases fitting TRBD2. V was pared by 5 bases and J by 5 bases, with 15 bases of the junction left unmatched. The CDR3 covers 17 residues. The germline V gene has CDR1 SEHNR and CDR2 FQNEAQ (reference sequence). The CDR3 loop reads CASSPSFRDYQDNEQFF. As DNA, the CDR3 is TGTGCCAGCAGCCCGTCCTTCCGGGACTATCAAGACAATGAGCAGTTCTTC.

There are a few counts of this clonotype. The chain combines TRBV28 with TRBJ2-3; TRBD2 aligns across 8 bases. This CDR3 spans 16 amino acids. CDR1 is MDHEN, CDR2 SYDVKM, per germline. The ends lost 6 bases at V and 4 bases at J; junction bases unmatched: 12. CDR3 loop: CASSPSSLAGSDTQYF. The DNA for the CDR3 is TGTGCCAGCAGCCCCTCGTCTCTAGCGGGCTCAGATACGCAGTATTTT.

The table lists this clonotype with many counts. DNA for the CDR3: TGTGCCAGCAGCCTTGTACCTTACACAGATACGCAGTATTTT. Protein product: CASSLVPYTDTQYF. This rearrangement joins TRBV3-1 to TRBJ2-3, with unresolved D. Trimming cost V 4 bases and J 2 bases, with 10 bases left between them. Germline V lookup: CDR1 LGHDT, CDR2 YNNKEL (reference sequence). This CDR3 contains 14 residues.

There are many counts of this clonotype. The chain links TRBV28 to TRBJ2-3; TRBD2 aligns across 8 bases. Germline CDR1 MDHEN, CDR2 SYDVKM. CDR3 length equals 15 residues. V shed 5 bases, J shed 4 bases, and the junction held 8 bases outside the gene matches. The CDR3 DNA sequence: TGTGCCAGCAGTACCAGCGGGAGTCGGGCAGATACGCAGTATTTT. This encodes CASSTSGSRADTQYF.

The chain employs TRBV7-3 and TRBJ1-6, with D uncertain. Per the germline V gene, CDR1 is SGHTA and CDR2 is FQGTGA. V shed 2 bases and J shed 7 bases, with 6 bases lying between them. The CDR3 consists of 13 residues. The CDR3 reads CASSLYGNSPLHF. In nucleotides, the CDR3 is TGTGCCAGCAGCTTATACGGGAATTCACCCCTCCACTTT.

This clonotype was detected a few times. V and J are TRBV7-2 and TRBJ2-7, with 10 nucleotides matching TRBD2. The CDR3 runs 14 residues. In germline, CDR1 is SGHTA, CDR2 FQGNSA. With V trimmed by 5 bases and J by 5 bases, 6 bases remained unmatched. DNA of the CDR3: TGTGCCAGCAGCCTGATGGGACTAGCGAACGAGCAGTACTTC. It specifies CASSLMGLANEQYF.

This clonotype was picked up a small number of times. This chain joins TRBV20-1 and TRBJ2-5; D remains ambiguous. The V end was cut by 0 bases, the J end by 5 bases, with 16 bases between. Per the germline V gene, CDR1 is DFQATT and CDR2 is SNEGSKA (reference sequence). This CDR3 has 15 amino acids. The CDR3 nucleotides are TGCAGTGCTAGAGATGCTTGGATCGACACCGAGACCCAGTACTTC. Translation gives CSARDAWIDTETQYF.

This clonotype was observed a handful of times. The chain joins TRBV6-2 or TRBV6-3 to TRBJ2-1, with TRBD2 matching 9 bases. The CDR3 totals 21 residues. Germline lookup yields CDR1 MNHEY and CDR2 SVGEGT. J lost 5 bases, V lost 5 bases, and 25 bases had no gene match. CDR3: CASSRPPRRLAARLGDNEQFF. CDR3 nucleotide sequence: TGTGCCAGCAGTAGACCTCCCCGGAGACTAGCGGCCCGTTTGGGGGACAATGAGCAGTTCTTC.

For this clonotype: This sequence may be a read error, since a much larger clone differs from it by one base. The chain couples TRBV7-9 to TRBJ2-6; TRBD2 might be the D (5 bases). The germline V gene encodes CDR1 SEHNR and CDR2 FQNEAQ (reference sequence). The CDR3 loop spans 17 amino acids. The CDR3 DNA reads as TGTGCCAGCAGCCAAGACGATTATGGGGTGAGGGCCAACGTCCAGACTTTC. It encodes CASSQDDYGVRANVQTF. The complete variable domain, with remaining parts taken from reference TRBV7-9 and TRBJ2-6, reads DTGVSQNPRHKITKRGQNVTFRCDPISEHNRLYWYRQTLGQGPEFLTYFQNEAQLEKSRLLSDRFSAERPKGSFSTLEIQRTEQGDSAMYLCASSQDDYGVRANVQTFGAGSRLTVL.

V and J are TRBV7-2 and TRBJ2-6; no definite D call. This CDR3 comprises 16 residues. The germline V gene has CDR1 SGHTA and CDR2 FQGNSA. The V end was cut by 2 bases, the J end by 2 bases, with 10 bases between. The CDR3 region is CASSLYRRTGANVLTF. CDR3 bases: TGTGCCAGCAGCTTATACCGTAGAACTGGGGCCAACGTCCTGACTTTC.

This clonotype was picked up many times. Written as DNA, the CDR3 is TGCGCCAGCAGCTTAGCTGGGGAGGGTCAGCCCCAGCATTTT. Amino acids: CASSLAGEGQPQHF. V is TRBV5-1 and J is TRBJ1-5; D is unresolved. Germline assignment: CDR1 SGHRS and CDR2 YFSETQ. This CDR3 is 14 amino acids long. Trimming removed 2 bases from V and 6 bases from J, with 12 bases in between.